This T cell receptor (beta chain) stems from a study of T-cell memory formation after mild COVID-19. Study background: Most TCR clusters belonged to a single donor. Study outcomes and limitations: Clones shrinking from day 15 to 85 showed even CD4/CD8 mixes; later expanders tilted CD4+. Certain responding clones were present in pre-infection memory, suggesting participation of cross-reactive memory. Shrinking CD4+ clones were chiefly CM and EM; CD8+ ones were chiefly EMRA.

On this clonotype: Its matching antigen is unknown.

TCRdb processed the 5' RACE reads anew with MiXCR; each CDR3 protein has one entry. The data show about 200,000 distinct CDR3 sequences, over 7.5% seen once. This TCR derives from a man aged 18 to 30 who had mild COVID-19 (a few samples of this study predate the infection). Cell type and time point are not known. Sequencing was performed on PBMCs or a T cell subset sorted from them (not recorded which).

CDR3 sequence: CASSFGLPRDTQYF. CDR3 DNA: TGCGCCAGCAGCTTCGGACTGCCCAGAGATACGCAGTATTTT. The V and J genes are TRBV5-1 and TRBJ2-3; D possibly corresponds to TRBD2 (5 bases). Trimming stripped 2 bases from V and 5 bases from J, with 12 bases between. Germline CDR1 reads SGHRS; CDR2 reads YFSETQ. CDR3 length: 14 amino acids. Full variable domain (outside the CDR3, taken from reference TRBV5-1 and TRBJ2-3): KAGVTQTPRYLIKTRGQQVTLSCSPISGHRSVSWYQQTPGQGLQFLFEYFSETQRNKGNFPGRFSGRQFSNSRSEMNVSTLELGDSALYLCASSFGLPRDTQYFGPGTRLTVL.